The 27 T cell receptor beta chains reported below all come from one sample, sequenced in a study of CD4 and CD8 cells across lung adenocarcinoma regions. TCRdb called the PCR reads again in MiXCR, with one record for every CDR3 protein. The sample lists around 20,000 distinct CDR3 sequences; 46% were seen once. Specimen: CD4+ T cells from the margin of a lung tumor. These receptors were obtained from a male donor with lung adenocarcinoma. The CD4 and CD8 labels of this study may be unreliable.

This clonotype was detected ten times or more. This chain uses TRBV6-1 with TRBJ1-5; the D gene is possibly TRBD1 (6 bases). The length of the CDR3 is 14 residues. CDR1 and CDR2 (germline): MNHNS, SASEGT. Between the trimmed V and J ends, which lost 10 bases and 6 bases, there was a span of 19 bases. The CDR3 sequence: CATLTGGGGQPQHF. CDR3 bases: TGTGCCACCCTAACGGGGGGGGGCGGTCAGCCCCAGCATTTT.

The chain uses TRBV6-5 and TRBJ2-1, with D possibly being TRBD1 (5 bases). The J call may not be correct, given that the DNA end is closer to TRBJ2-7. The germline gives CDR1 MNHEY, CDR2 SVGAGI. There are 15 residues in the CDR3. CDR3 region: CASSSPRQNSYEQYF. Here the CDR3 DNA reads TGTGCCAGCAGTTCCCCGAGACAGAACTCCTACGAGCAGTACTTC.

This clonotype is labeled medium-sized. The chain couples TRBV4-1 to TRBJ2-1; TRBD2 agrees at 10 bases. CDR1 MGHRA and CDR2 YSYEKL come from the germline V gene. Trimming cost V 1 base and J 4 bases; bases outside gene matches: 13. CDR3 length: 19 amino acids. The CDR3 DNA reads TGCGCCAGCAGCCAAGGAGCTGTTAGCGGGAGGAGGGTTTACAATGAGCAGTTCTTC. Translation: CASSQGAVSGRRVYNEQFF.

Many counts were recorded for this clonotype. V gene TRBV12-3 or TRBV12-4 combines with J gene TRBJ2-1; D may correspond to TRBD1 or TRBD2 (6 bases each). V gave up 5 bases and J gave up 8 bases, with 19 bases separating them. This CDR3 has 15 amino acids. CDR3 DNA: TGTGCCAGCAGTCCGACGGAGGGGGATACACATGAGCAGTTCTTC. This sequence encodes CASSPTEGDTHEQFF.

This clonotype is labeled as medium-sized. The rearrangement joins TRBV27 to TRBJ2-1, with a possible D match to TRBD2 (6 bases). With 4 bases removed from V and 2 bases from J, the gap between germline ends came to 24 bases. The CDR3 has 19 amino acids. Germline V lookup: CDR1 MNHEY, CDR2 SMNVEV (reference sequence). The CDR3 DNA is TGTGCCAGCAGTTCACTCGGGGGTTACTTTGGTCCGGCCTACAATGAGCAGTTCTTC. This codes for CASSSLGGYFGPAYNEQFF.

This clonotype was observed at least ten times. The V call is TRBV7-3, the J call TRBJ2-3, with 11 bases that match TRBD2. V trimming: 5 bases; J trimming: 4 bases; junction bases outside the gene matches: 14. CDR1 and CDR2 (germline): SGHTA, FQGTGA. The CDR3 loop spans 18 amino acids. The CDR3 spells CASSLGTSGGRGADTQYF. The CDR3 DNA follows: TGTGCCAGCAGCCTAGGGACTAGCGGAGGAAGGGGCGCAGATACGCAGTATTTT.

The rearrangement links TRBV3-1 to TRBJ2-3; D gene unclear. The CDR3 extends over 12 amino acids. The V end was cut by 1 base, the J end by 8 bases, with 7 bases between. Germline V lookup: CDR1 LGHDT, CDR2 YNNKEL (reference sequence). The CDR3 sequence is CASSQAEFTQYF. As DNA, the CDR3 is TGTGCCAGCAGCCAAGCTGAATTTACGCAGTATTTT.

CDR3 sequence reads: CASSTGLYNEQFF. The CDR3 bases are TGTGCCAGCAGCACGGGACTTTACAATGAGCAGTTCTTC. The chain recombines TRBV14 with TRBJ2-1; TRBD2 is a possible D gene (6 bases). The germline V gene encodes CDR1 SGHDN and CDR2 FVKESK. The CDR3 runs 13 residues. Trimming took off 5 bases at V and 4 bases at J, with 9 bases between the two ends.

This clonotype is deemed medium-sized. This rearrangement joins TRBV6-1 to TRBJ2-7, with TRBD1 matching over 10 bases. The CDR3 sequence is 14 residues long. Trimming removed 7 bases from V and 5 bases from J; junction bases left unmatched: 8. CDR1 and CDR2 from the germline V gene are MNHNS and SASEGT. The CDR3 spells CASIQTGGRDEQYF. CDR3 DNA sequence: TGTGCCAGCATCCAGACAGGGGGCAGGGACGAGCAGTACTTC.

The table lists this clonotype with many counts. The rearrangement joins TRBV20-1 to TRBJ1-6; tentative D call: TRBD1 (6 bases). The CDR3 is 16 residues long. CDR1 is DFQATT and CDR2 is SNEGSKA in the germline V gene (reference sequence). V dropped 3 bases and J dropped 5 bases, with 17 bases sitting between them. CDR3 loop: CSARAHGTLDNSPLHF. The CDR3, as DNA: TGCAGTGCTAGGGCCCACGGGACACTTGATAATTCACCCCTCCACTTT.

There are a few counts of this clonotype. The V and J genes are TRBV25-1 and TRBJ2-6; 7 bases are a match to TRBD1. Germline assignment: CDR1 MGHDK and CDR2 SYGVNS. Trimming at V came to 4 bases and at J to 0 bases, leaving 12 bases not matched to a gene. The CDR3 is made up of 19 amino acids. CDR3 residues: CASSGAAQGVGSGANVLTF. The CDR3 region has the DNA TGTGCCAGCAGTGGGGCGGCCCAGGGGGTAGGCTCTGGGGCCAACGTCCTGACTTTC.

This clonotype showed up many times. The J gene is TRBJ2-1, the V gene TRBV4-1, with TRBD2 identical over 7 bases. This CDR3 has 16 residues. Looked up from germline, CDR1 is MGHRA and CDR2 is YSYEKL. V dropped 3 bases and J dropped 4; count of bases not matched to a gene: 9. CDR3 sequence (DNA): TGCGCCAGCAGCCATTCTTATGCGGGAGTATACAATGAGCAGTTCTTC. Translating gives CASSHSYAGVYNEQFF.

The DNA of the CDR3 is TGTGCCAGCAGCCGGGGACTAGCGGGAGGGTACAATGAGCAGTTCTTC. Its translation: CASSRGLAGGYNEQFF. The chain employs TRBV14 and TRBJ2-1; 16 nucleotides agree with TRBD2. In germline, CDR1 is SGHDN, CDR2 FVKESK. Unmatched junction bases numbered 1, after V lost 4 bases and J lost 4 bases. This CDR3 contains 16 residues. Combining the CDR3 with reference TRBV14 and TRBJ2-1 gives the whole variable domain EAGVTQFPSHSVIEKGQTVTLRCDPISGHDNLYWYRRVMGKEIKFLLHFVKESKQDESGMPNNRFLAERTGGTYSTLKVQPAELEDSGVYFCASSRGLAGGYNEQFFGPGTRLTVL.

As regards this clonotype: A read error may produce the germline difference seen at one junction end. The V and J genes are TRBV6-5 and TRBJ2-3, with D hard to call. CDR3 length: 15 residues. Germline V CDR1 and CDR2: MNHEY, SVGAGI. As DNA, the CDR3 is TGTGTCAGCAGACTCCAGTCCGTGATTACAGATGCGCAGTATTTT. Its protein is CVSRLQSVITDAQYF.

In this sample, this clonotype turned up a few times. The J gene is TRBJ2-3, the V gene TRBV27; 7 bases match TRBD1. Judging by the DNA end, TRBJ2-7 fits better; the J call may be wrong. In germline, CDR1 is MNHEY, CDR2 SMNVEV (reference sequence). CDR3 length: 17 amino acids. The CDR3 region has the DNA TGTGCCAGCAGTGCGGGCCGAGGGGGCCGTGGGACAGATACGCAGTACTTC. It codes for CASSAGRGGRGTDTQYF.

The chain links TRBV6-1 to TRBJ1-1; D is possibly TRBD1 (6 bases). This CDR3 is 13 amino acids long. V lost 6 bases and J 3 bases, leaving 11 bases between the germline ends. The V gene's germline CDR1 is MNHNS and CDR2 SASEGT. Here the CDR3 DNA reads TGTGCCAGCAGATCCAGGGGCTACACTGAAGCTTTCTTT. It translates to CASRSRGYTEAFF.

This clonotype has a count of ten or more. The chain uses TRBV23-1 and TRBJ2-2; 9 nucleotides align to TRBD1. TRBV23-1 is marked as an open reading frame, function uncertain. V lost 9 bases to trimming and J lost 5 bases; unmatched junction nucleotides: 10. The CDR3 loop spans 15 amino acids. CDR3 sequence reads: CARVYRGRGTGELFF. In nucleotides, the CDR3 is TGCGCCAGGGTGTACAGGGGGCGAGGGACCGGGGAGCTGTTTTTT.

This clonotype was recorded a few times. A much larger clone differs from this one at a single base, so this may be a read error. V usage is TRBV6-4 and J usage is TRBJ2-1; 10 positions agree with TRBD2. The DNA end is more similar to TRBJ2-7, so the J call may be wrong. The CDR3 has 13 amino acids. The germline CDR1 and CDR2 sequences are MRHNA and SNTAGT. CDR3 sequence reads: CASSALAGVEQYF. CDR3 DNA: TGTGCCAGCAGTGCCCTAGCGGGAGTGGAGCAGTACTTC.

The rearrangement links TRBV12-5 to TRBJ2-3; TRBD2 aligns across 11 bases. The germline V gene encodes CDR1 LGHNT and CDR2 FRNRAP. V was clipped by 2 bases and J by 10 bases; unmatched bases: 2. The CDR3 runs to 13 residues. The DNA of the CDR3 is TGTGCTAGTGGTTTGCTAGCGGGAGGCCCGCAGTATTTT. It encodes CASGLLAGGPQYF.

The rearrangement uses TRBV6-5 and TRBJ2-1; 8 bases line up with TRBD1. The tail of the sequence fits TRBJ2-5 better, so the J call may be wrong. This CDR3 spans 18 amino acids. Germline CDR1 MNHEY, CDR2 SVGAGI. CDR3 in amino acids: CASSYSSLIQGAFGTQYF. CDR3 sequence (DNA): TGTGCCAGCAGTTACTCGAGCTTGATCCAGGGGGCTTTTGGGACCCAGTACTTC.

This clonotype is judged medium-sized (0.01 to 0.1%). The chain joins TRBV6-1 to TRBJ2-3, with D hard to call. CDR1 is MNHNS and CDR2 is SASEGT in the germline V gene. The CDR3 is 14 amino acids. With 5 bases removed from V and 4 bases from J, the gap between germline ends came to 13 bases. The DNA for the CDR3 is TGTGCCAGCAGTATAGGTGTAGACGCAGATACGCAGTATTTT. Its translation is CASSIGVDADTQYF.

The chain is built from TRBV6-1 and TRBJ2-1, with D maybe TRBD1 (6 bases). CDR3 length: 14 residues. V was pared by 6 bases and J by 10 bases, with 19 bases between. Per germline, CDR1 MNHNS and CDR2 SASEGT. The CDR3 loop reads CASSAGVIGYEQFF. The CDR3 nucleotides read TGTGCCAGCAGCGCAGGGGTTATAGGCTACGAGCAGTTCTTC.

This clonotype was recorded at least ten times. The chain couples TRBV6-1 to TRBJ1-5, with TRBD1 matching over 9 bases. CDR1 MNHNS and CDR2 SASEGT come from the germline V gene. The CDR3 has 19 amino acids. V shed 4 bases, J shed 3 bases, and the junction held 16 bases outside the gene matches. In DNA, the CDR3 is TGTGCCAGCAGTGGCTATTACCGGGTGACAGGGGGTCTCAATCAGCCCCAGCATTTT. Protein sequence: CASSGYYRVTGGLNQPQHF.

In regard to this clonotype: The germline gene is not matched at one end of the junction; a read error may be the cause. V is TRBV6-1 and J is TRBJ2-4; D is tentatively TRBD1 or TRBD2 (5 bases each). The germline V gene encodes CDR1 MNHNS and CDR2 SASEGT. The CDR3 loop spans 15 amino acids. The CDR3 loop is CGSSSGLGAKNTQYF. The CDR3 nucleotides are TGTGGCAGCAGCTCGGGGCTGGGAGCCAAAAATACTCAGTACTTC.

This clonotype has a handful of counts. This chain links TRBV4-1 with TRBJ2-1, with unresolved D. V was clipped by 1 base and J by 5 bases, with 6 bases between them. The germline V gene has CDR1 MGHRA and CDR2 YSYEKL. The length of the CDR3 is 13 residues. For the CDR3, the DNA is TGCGCCAGCAGCCAAGCGCGGAACAATGAGCAGTTCTTC. It is translated as CASSQARNNEQFF.

The genes are TRBV27 and TRBJ2-1; D uncertain. Between the trimmed V and J ends, which lost 4 bases and 0 bases, there was a span of 10 bases. In germline, CDR1 is MNHEY, CDR2 SMNVEV (reference sequence). This CDR3 is 15 amino acids long. CDR3 DNA sequence: TGTGCCAGCAGTTCCGACTCTAGCTCCTACAATGAGCAGTTCTTC. Translation: CASSSDSSSYNEQFF.

There are a few counts of this clonotype. The chain couples TRBV20-1 to TRBJ1-5; tentative D call: TRBD1 (6 bases). This CDR3 spans 13 amino acids. Between the trimmed V and J ends, which lost 8 bases and 4 bases, there was a span of 15 bases. Germline loops: CDR1 DFQATT, CDR2 SNEGSKA (reference sequence). As DNA, the CDR3 is TGCAGTTCACGAGGACAGCCTAATCAGCCCCAGCATTTT. Its protein product is CSSRGQPNQPQHF.